Below, 32 T cell receptor beta chains from the same sample are listed, as sequenced in a study of blood T cell repertoires in COVID-19. Produced via immunoSEQ multiplex PCR; TCRdb's table is partial and in-frame only. The sample has 200,000 to 250,000 clones, around 80% seen once. Sequencing was carried out using peripheral blood. Every receptor here comes from a human donor in a cohort sampled during active COVID-19.

The chain carries TRBV18 and TRBJ2-5; the D is unclear. The germline V and J ends were trimmed by 2 bases and 1 base, with 8 bases remaining between them. The CDR3 spans 14 residues. Germline V gene data show CDR1 as KGHSH and CDR2 as LQKENI. DNA for the CDR3: TGTGCCAGCTCACCATACGGGTCCCAAGAGACCCAGTACTTC. Its translation is CASSPYGSQETQYF.

V is TRBV4-1 and J is TRBJ1-1; TRBD1 is a possible D gene (5 bases). Germline CDR1 is MGHRA and CDR2 is YSYEKL. V was pared by 1 base and J by 4 bases, with 13 bases between. CDR3 length: 15 residues. The CDR3, as DNA: TGCGCCAGCAGCCAAGCCCCCCAGGGAGGCACTGAAGCTTTCTTT. Protein sequence: CASSQAPQGGTEAFF.

This chain connects TRBV28 to TRBJ2-7; no clear D gene. The V end was cut by 5 bases, the J end by 7 bases, with 9 bases between. The CDR3 extends over 11 amino acids. CDR1 and CDR2 from the germline V gene are MDHEN and SYDVKM. CDR3 sequence reads: CASSVPKEQYF. For the CDR3, the DNA is TGTGCCAGCAGTGTCCCTAAGGAGCAGTACTTC. Based on the CDR3 plus reference TRBV28 and TRBJ2-7, the full variable domain is DVKVTQSSRYLVKRTGEKVFLECVQDMDHENMFWYRQDPGLGLRLIYFSYDVKMKEKGDIPEGYSVSREKKERFSLILESASTNQTSMYLCASSVPKEQYFGPGTRLTVT.

The chain has TRBV18 and TRBJ1-6, with a tentative D call TRBD1 (6 bases). The germline V gene encodes CDR1 KGHSH and CDR2 LQKENI. This CDR3 comprises 16 residues. The V and J ends lost 3 bases and 9 bases respectively, with 18 bases between them. CDR3 DNA: TGTGCCAGCTCACCGGCTTCAGGGGAAAGAGGTTCACCCCTCCACTTT. It codes for CASSPASGERGSPLHF.

The gene calls are TRBV15 and TRBJ1-1; 7 bases are shared with TRBD1. The germline CDR1 and CDR2 sequences are LNHNV and YYDKDF (reference sequence). The V segment lost 5 bases and the J segment 1 base; nucleotides outside the gene matches: 13. The CDR3 has 17 amino acids. CDR3 residues: CATSLNLRQGSNTEAFF. For the CDR3, the DNA is TGTGCCACCAGCCTAAATCTGCGACAGGGTTCGAACACTGAAGCTTTCTTT.

This sequence joins TRBV5-4 and TRBJ2-7, with 9 positions matching TRBD1. This CDR3 is built from 16 residues. The V gene end was trimmed by 4 bases and the J gene end by 6 bases; junction bases not matched to a gene: 14. Per germline, CDR1 SGHNT and CDR2 YYREEE (reference sequence). Here the CDR3 DNA reads TGTGCCAGCAGCATTGACCCCAGGACAGGGGTTCTCGAGCAGTACTTC. Its translation is CASSIDPRTGVLEQYF.

V gene TRBV13 combines with J gene TRBJ2-7; 7 bases align to TRBD1. The CDR3 covers 14 residues. Losses at the gene ends were 5 bases for V and 2 bases for J; bases not matched to a gene: 6. Per the germline V gene, CDR1 is PRHDT and CDR2 is FYEKMQ (reference sequence). CDR3 region: CASSNLQGTYEQYF. The CDR3 DNA is TGTGCCAGCAGCAATCTACAGGGGACCTACGAGCAGTACTTC.

The chain has TRBV19 and TRBJ1-4; possible D gene TRBD1, 5 bases. Trimming took 7 bases from V and 0 from J, leaving 15 bases between them. CDR3 length equals 16 residues. Germline-derived CDR1 and CDR2 are LNHDA and SQIVND (reference sequence). CDR3 coding DNA: TGTGCCAGTAAAATGGAGGGACTCGCAACTAATGAAAAACTGTTTTTT. Residues: CASKMEGLATNEKLFF.

The J gene is TRBJ2-7, the V gene TRBV27; D perhaps matches TRBD1 (7 bases). Germline lookup yields CDR1 MNHEY and CDR2 SMNVEV (reference sequence). Trimming removed 2 bases at V and 2 bases at J, with 13 bases between. The CDR3 sequence is 15 residues long. CDR3 DNA: TGTGCCAGCAGTTTAGGGGGGCAGGGGGCCTACGAGCAGTACTTC. Translating gives CASSLGGQGAYEQYF.

This chain links TRBV19 with TRBJ2-7, with D hard to call. This CDR3 has 13 amino acids. Germline V gene sequence: CDR1 LNHDA, CDR2 SQIVND (reference sequence). Trimming shortened V by 6 bases and J by 2 bases, and 11 bases separated the two germline ends. The CDR3, as DNA: TGTGCCAGTAGCTCGAGCCACCCCTACGAGCAGTACTTC. Residues: CASSSSHPYEQYF.

A single count supports this clone. The rearrangement uses TRBV5-4 and TRBJ2-7; possible D gene TRBD2, 6 bases. CDR3 length: 16 amino acids. Between the trimmed V and J ends, which lost 4 bases and 7 bases, there was a span of 24 bases. The germline gives CDR1 SGHNT, CDR2 YYREEE (reference sequence). This CDR3 is CASSPQGGAQLREQYF. The CDR3 DNA sequence: TGTGCCAGCAGCCCCCAGGGCGGGGCCCAACTGAGGGAGCAGTACTTC.

The chain employs TRBV5-4 and TRBJ1-6; D is ambiguous. The V and J ends lost 0 bases and 7 bases respectively, with 11 bases between them. Germline CDR1 SGHNT, CDR2 YYREEE (reference sequence). This CDR3 region has 15 residues. CDR3 DNA sequence: TGTGCCAGCAGCTTGGAAGCAGGTCGGAATTCACCCCTCCACTTT. This encodes CASSLEAGRNSPLHF. Based on the CDR3 plus reference TRBV5-4 and TRBJ1-6, the full variable domain is ETGVTQSPTHLIKTRGQQVTLRCSSQSGHNTVSWYQQALGQGPQFIFQYYREEENGRGNFPPRFSGLQFPNYSSELNVNALELDDSALYLCASSLEAGRNSPLHFGNGTRLTVT.

The genes are TRBV29-1 and TRBJ2-3; TRBD1 is a possible D gene (5 bases). The CDR3 runs 15 residues. The germline V and J ends were trimmed by 6 bases and 4 bases, with 20 bases remaining between them. Per the germline V gene, CDR1 is SQVTM and CDR2 is ANQGSEA. CDR3 sequence: CSVLPWGGYSDTQYF. DNA of the CDR3: TGCAGCGTGCTACCGTGGGGCGGATATTCAGATACGCAGTATTTT.

This chain's CDR3 is CATSESDRGLYEQPQHF. The CDR3 DNA sequence: TGTGCCACCAGTGAGTCCGACAGGGGGCTGTATGAACAGCCCCAGCATTTT. The gene calls are TRBV24-1 and TRBJ1-5, with 10 bases identical to TRBD1. With V trimmed by 4 bases and J by 7 bases, 12 bases remained unmatched. The CDR3 sequence is 17 residues long. From germline, CDR1 is KGHDR and CDR2 SFDVKD.

V gene TRBV11-2 combines with J gene TRBJ1-3, with 8 bases matching TRBD1. This CDR3 contains 14 residues. V lost 5 bases, J lost 4 bases, and 4 bases stayed unmatched. Germline V lookup: CDR1 SGHAT, CDR2 FQNNGV. This chain's CDR3 is CASSRTGRGNTIYF. The CDR3 DNA reads as TGTGCCAGCAGCCGGACAGGGAGGGGAAACACCATATATTTT.

This chain joins TRBV4-2 and TRBJ1-2, with D possibly TRBD1 on 6 matching bases. Germline V gene sequence: CDR1 LGHNA, CDR2 YNFKEQ. V was trimmed by 1 base and J by 8 bases, leaving 8 bases between them. This CDR3 comprises 12 residues. CDR3 DNA: TGTGCCAGCAGCCAAGTTGGACAGGGCTACACCTTC. As protein: CASSQVGQGYTF.

The chain employs TRBV24-1 and TRBJ1-5; D is uncertain. Germline lookup yields CDR1 KGHDR and CDR2 SFDVKD. The length of the CDR3 is 14 residues. The V end was cut by 0 bases, the J end by 5 bases, with 7 bases between. The CDR3 is CATSDLGSDQPQHF. The DNA for the CDR3 is TGTGCCACCAGTGATTTGGGCAGCGATCAGCCCCAGCATTTT.

This clone occurred once. V and J are TRBV2 and TRBJ2-1, with TRBD2 identical over 11 bases. Germline CDR1 reads SNHLY; CDR2 reads FYNNEI. V was clipped by 8 bases and J by 7 bases; unmatched bases: 7. The CDR3 runs 14 residues. As DNA, the CDR3 is TGTGCCAGCGCGGTAGCGGGAGGGCGAAATGAGCAGTTCTTC. This sequence encodes CASAVAGGRNEQFF.

CDR3 loop: CASSFRTPSYEQYF. In nucleotides, the CDR3 is TGTGCCAGCAGCTTTAGGACACCTTCCTACGAGCAGTACTTC. The J gene is TRBJ2-7, the V gene TRBV5-4; D perhaps matches TRBD1 (5 bases). Germline assignment: CDR1 SGHNT and CDR2 YYREEE (reference sequence). The ends were cut back, 2 bases at V and 1 base at J, with 10 bases in the middle. CDR3 length: 14 residues.

CDR3 loop: CASSFGLNNEQFF. CDR3 sequence (DNA): TGTGCCAGCAGTTTTGGGCTCAACAATGAGCAGTTCTTC. The chain recombines TRBV27 with TRBJ2-1; D gene uncertain. CDR3 length equals 13 residues. Germline lookup yields CDR1 MNHEY and CDR2 SMNVEV (reference sequence). V lost 3 bases, J lost 5 bases, and 8 bases lay in between.

The chain couples TRBV2 to TRBJ2-5; 8 bases are a match to TRBD1. In germline, CDR1 is SNHLY, CDR2 FYNNEI. This CDR3 region has 15 residues. V shed 3 bases, J shed 5 bases, and the junction held 8 bases outside the gene matches. The CDR3 DNA is TGTGCCAGCAGTGACAGGGGGCAACGGAGCGAGACCCAGTACTTC. Its translation is CASSDRGQRSETQYF. Full variable domain (rest looked up from reference TRBV2 and TRBJ2-5): EPEVTQTPSHQVTQMGQEVILRCVPISNHLYFYWYRQILGQKVEFLVSFYNNEISEKSEIFDDQFSVERPDGSNFTLKIRSTKLEDSAMYFCASSDRGQRSETQYFGPGTRLLVL.

The chain is built from TRBV5-4 and TRBJ2-3; weak D call: TRBD2 (6 bases). Per germline, CDR1 SGHNT and CDR2 YYREEE (reference sequence). The CDR3 has 16 residues. V lost 0 bases, J lost 4 bases, and 15 bases lay in between. CDR3 protein: CASSLELAEGADTQYF. The CDR3 nucleotides are TGTGCCAGCAGCTTGGAACTAGCCGAAGGGGCAGATACGCAGTATTTT. The whole variable domain, filled in from reference TRBV5-4 and TRBJ2-3, reads ETGVTQSPTHLIKTRGQQVTLRCSSQSGHNTVSWYQQALGQGPQFIFQYYREEENGRGNFPPRFSGLQFPNYSSELNVNALELDDSALYLCASSLELAEGADTQYFGPGTRLTVL.

This chain links TRBV12-3 or TRBV12-4 with TRBJ1-1, with D possibly being TRBD1 (5 bases). The CDR3 has 12 residues. V was clipped by 6 bases and J by 1 base, with 6 bases between them. CDR3 sequence (DNA): TGTGCCAGCAGGACAGCGAACACTGAAGCTTTCTTT. Amino acids: CASRTANTEAFF.

This clone appeared a few times. As DNA, the CDR3 is TGTGCCAGTAGGTCCCTCGGGGGAGGGGCCCTATCACCCCTCCACTTT. Translating gives CASRSLGGGALSPLHF. This sequence joins TRBV19 and TRBJ1-6; possibly TRBD1 for D (5 bases). The CDR3 spans 16 residues. The V gene's germline CDR1 is LNHDA and CDR2 SQIVND (reference sequence). The germline V and J ends were trimmed by 6 bases and 10 bases, with 22 bases remaining between them.

This sequence joins TRBV5-6 and TRBJ1-6; D perhaps matches TRBD1 (5 bases). This CDR3 spans 16 amino acids. The V gene's germline CDR1 is SGHDT and CDR2 YYEEEE. Trimming took off 4 bases at V and 5 bases at J, with 16 bases between the two ends. The CDR3 is CASSPVGGQNNSPLHF. The CDR3 DNA reads TGTGCCAGCAGCCCCGTTGGCGGACAAAATAATTCACCCCTCCACTTT.

The chain is built from TRBV24-1 and TRBJ2-7; D unresolved. Germline CDR1 and CDR2: KGHDR and SFDVKD. The V end was cut by 4 bases, the J end by 1 base, with 13 bases between. The length of the CDR3 is 15 residues. CDR3 sequence reads: CATSDGAALSYEQYF. The CDR3, as DNA: TGTGCCACCAGTGACGGTGCGGCCTTATCCTACGAGCAGTACTTC.

This chain joins TRBV6-4 and TRBJ1-3, with 7 bases lining up with TRBD1. J gave up 1 base and V 2 bases, and 5 bases lay outside the gene matches. The germline V gene encodes CDR1 MRHNA and CDR2 SNTAGT. The length of the CDR3 is 16 residues. The CDR3 is CASSDTRTGSGNTIYF. The CDR3 bases are TGTGCCAGCAGTGACACAAGGACAGGATCTGGAAACACCATATATTTT.

This clone was found once. The genes are TRBV4-1 and TRBJ1-2; no definite D call. The CDR3 consists of 15 residues. Germline V gives CDR1 MGHRA, CDR2 YSYEKL. The V end was cut by 0 bases, the J end by 4 bases, with 12 bases between. CDR3 in amino acids: CASSQDRGWSYGYTF. As DNA, the CDR3 is TGCGCCAGCAGCCAAGATAGAGGGTGGAGCTATGGCTACACCTTC.

The CDR3 reads CASSGLFNEQFF. CDR3 nucleotides: TGTGCCAGCAGCGGACTATTCAATGAGCAGTTCTTC. The chain recombines TRBV9 with TRBJ2-1, with a weak D call TRBD2 (5 bases). Trimming cost V 3 bases and J 6 bases, with 7 bases left between them. In germline, CDR1 is SGDLS, CDR2 YYNGEE. The CDR3 contains 12 residues.

The chain uses TRBV5-4 and TRBJ2-1, with 16 nucleotides matching TRBD2. The CDR3 totals 16 residues. Unmatched junction bases numbered 6, after V lost 3 bases and J lost 9 bases. CDR1 SGHNT and CDR2 YYREEE come from the germline V gene (reference sequence). The CDR3 DNA sequence: TGTGCCAGCAGCTCCGGGACTAGCGGGGGGGCGGGTGAGCAGTTCTTC. As protein: CASSSGTSGGAGEQFF.

The chain has TRBV7-9 and TRBJ2-5; maybe TRBD2 (5 bases). Germline values: CDR1 SEHNR, CDR2 FQNEAQ (reference sequence). V was cut by 0 bases and J by 5 bases, with 16 bases left in between. The CDR3 loop spans 16 amino acids. For the CDR3, the DNA is TGTGCCAGCAGCTTAGCTGAGGTTATTACGGGGGAGACCCAGTACTTC. Translated, it gives CASSLAEVITGETQYF.

The genes are TRBV7-9 and TRBJ2-2, with TRBD1 matching over 11 bases. Germline V CDR1 and CDR2: SEHNR, FQNEAQ (reference sequence). There are 15 residues in the CDR3. V was pared by 5 bases and J by 4 bases, with 3 bases of the junction left unmatched. The CDR3 loop is CASSRTGGGTGELFF. The CDR3 nucleotides read TGTGCCAGCAGCCGGACAGGGGGCGGCACCGGGGAGCTGTTTTTT.